A single sample is the source of the 10 T cell receptor beta chains below, sequenced in a study of control samples from healthy donors and cancer patients. The method was immunoSEQ multiplex PCR; TCRdb's version includes in-frame clones alone and lacks a portion of them. The table records some 130,000 clones, about 93% of them present only once. The specimen sequenced was blood. These receptors came from a man aged 35 to 55 in good health.

The chain uses TRBV7-9 and TRBJ2-1; D is ambiguous. V lost 2 bases and J lost 5, with 7 bases in between. The germline V gene has CDR1 SEHNR and CDR2 FQNEAQ (reference sequence). The CDR3 spans 13 residues. CDR3 nucleotides: TGTGCCAGCAGCTTAAGCTCGAACAATGAGCAGTTCTTC. This translates into CASSLSSNNEQFF.

The rearrangement links TRBV7-9 to TRBJ1-4; possibly TRBD1 for D (6 bases). The V end lost 4 bases, the J end lost 8 bases, and 17 bases lay between the germline ends. This CDR3 comprises 15 residues. The germline gives CDR1 SEHNR, CDR2 FQNEAQ (reference sequence). CDR3 DNA sequence: TGTGCCAGCAGCTCAAACACAGGGTTTCGCGAAAAACTGTTTTTT. Protein sequence: CASSSNTGFREKLFF.

J is TRBJ2-2 and V is TRBV5-1; 9 nucleotides align to TRBD1. The junction had 5 bases not matched to a gene; V was cut back by 0 bases and J by 5 bases. Germline V lookup: CDR1 SGHRS, CDR2 YFSETQ. The CDR3 spans 16 residues. The CDR3 DNA reads TGCGCCAGCAGCTTGGAGGGACAGGGATTAACCGGGGAGCTGTTTTTT. It encodes CASSLEGQGLTGELFF.

The chain joins TRBV29-1 to TRBJ2-5; 11 bases fit TRBD2. V lost 3 bases to trimming and J lost 0 bases; unmatched junction nucleotides: 9. From germline, CDR1 is SQVTM and CDR2 ANQGSEA. The CDR3 is 17 residues long. CDR3 loop: CSVDELAGATYQETQYF. The CDR3, as DNA: TGCAGCGTTGATGAACTAGCGGGGGCCACGTACCAAGAGACCCAGTACTTC. Variable domain in full (rest from reference TRBV29-1 and TRBJ2-5): SAVISQKPSRDICQRGTSLTIQCQVDSQVTMMFWYRQQPGQSLTLIATANQGSEATYESGFVIDKFPISRPNLTFSTLTVSNMSPEDSSIYLCSVDELAGATYQETQYFGPGTRLLVL.

The chain combines TRBV28 with TRBJ1-5; possibly TRBD1 for D (6 bases). CDR3 length: 15 residues. Germline lookup yields CDR1 MDHEN and CDR2 SYDVKM. V lost 8 bases and J lost 7, with 21 bases in between. CDR3 in amino acids: CASSIGGSEEQPQHF. The CDR3 coding sequence is TGTGCCAGCTCAATAGGGGGTTCCGAAGAGCAGCCCCAGCATTTT.

This clone was recorded only once. The rearrangement links TRBV19 to TRBJ1-3; the D is unclear. Germline lookup yields CDR1 LNHDA and CDR2 SQIVND (reference sequence). This CDR3 region has 15 residues. Trimming took off 5 bases at V and 0 bases at J, with 11 bases between the two ends. CDR3 in DNA: TGTGCCAGTAGTCAAGGCCGGCGCTCTGGAAACACCATATATTTT. Its protein product is CASSQGRRSGNTIYF.

This clone has more than one count but fewer than ten. V gene TRBV7-3 combines with J gene TRBJ2-7; D is unresolved. The CDR3 totals 15 residues. The V gene lost 5 bases and the J gene lost 7 bases, with 21 bases spanning the gap. Germline V CDR1 and CDR2: SGHTA, FQGTGA. The CDR3 nucleotides read TGTGCCAGCAGCCGTCGGCTGTTTGGGGTTTGTGAGCAGTACTTC. It yields the protein CASSRRLFGVCEQYF.

The chain employs TRBV6-4 and TRBJ2-3; maybe TRBD1 (5 bases). The CDR3 length is 14 residues. Germline CDR1 MRHNA, CDR2 SNTAGT. V lost 5 bases and J 0 bases, leaving 9 bases between the germline ends. The CDR3 loop reads CASSTQGSTDTQYF. The CDR3 region has the DNA TGTGCCAGCAGTACGCAGGGTAGCACAGATACGCAGTATTTT.

The V gene is TRBV27, the J gene TRBJ2-1; 14 bases are a match to TRBD2. Germline V CDR1 and CDR2: MNHEY, SMNVEV (reference sequence). The CDR3 totals 16 residues. The V and J ends lost 6 bases and 4 bases, in that order; junction bases with no gene match: 5. CDR3 region: CASSQWTSGGYNEQFF. Here the CDR3 DNA reads TGTGCCAGCAGCCAGTGGACTAGCGGGGGGTACAATGAGCAGTTCTTC.

V is TRBV6-5 and J is TRBJ1-2; a weak D match, TRBD1 (6 bases). This CDR3 has 13 residues. V shed 6 bases and J shed 4 bases, with 12 bases lying between them. CDR1 and CDR2 (germline): MNHEY, SVGAGI. CDR3 protein: CASSLRQAYGYTF. The CDR3 DNA reads TGTGCCAGCAGCCTAAGACAGGCCTATGGCTACACCTTC.